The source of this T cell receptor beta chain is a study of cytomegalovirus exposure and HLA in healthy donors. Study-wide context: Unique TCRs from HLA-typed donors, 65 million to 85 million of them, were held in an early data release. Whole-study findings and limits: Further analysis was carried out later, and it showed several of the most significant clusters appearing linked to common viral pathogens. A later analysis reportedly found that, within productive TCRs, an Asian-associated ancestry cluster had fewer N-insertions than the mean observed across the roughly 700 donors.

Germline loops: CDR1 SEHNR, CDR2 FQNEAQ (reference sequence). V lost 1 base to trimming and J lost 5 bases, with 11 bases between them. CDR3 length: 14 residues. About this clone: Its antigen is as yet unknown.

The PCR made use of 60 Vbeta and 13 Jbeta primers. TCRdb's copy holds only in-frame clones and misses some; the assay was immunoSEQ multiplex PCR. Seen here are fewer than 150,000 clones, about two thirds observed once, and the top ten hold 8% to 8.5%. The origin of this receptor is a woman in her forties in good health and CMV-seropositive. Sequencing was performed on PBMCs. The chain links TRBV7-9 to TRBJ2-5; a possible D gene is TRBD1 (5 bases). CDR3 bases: TGTGCCAGCAGCTTAGTGGCAGGGAAGGAGACCCAGTACTTC. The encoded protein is CASSLVAGKETQYF.